The 17 T cell receptor beta chains reported below all come from one sample, sequenced in a study of shared clonotypes between healthy human individuals (dated by TCRdb to between 2020 and 2021). CD8 naive samples consisted of CD45RO-negative cells that were positively selected for CCR7, yielding a CD45RA+CCR7+ population without TemRA cells. The library was made by the immunoSEQ multiplex PCR assay. This immuneACCESS table, as held by TCRdb, lists in-frame sequences with V and J called but not all clones. Of the missing ones, under half trace to an unresolved V gene in checked studies; the others have no known cause. The sample profile shows around 2,100,000 clones; about 95% of them were found once. 1% to 1.5% of the sample belongs to the ten largest clones. Sequencing used naive CD8+ T cells sorted from blood. The cell subset or site label, read with the paper, signifies: CD45RA+CCR7+. These receptor sequences come from a man younger than 30 in good health.

This chain joins TRBV5-4 and TRBJ2-7; D may be TRBD2 (6 bases). CDR1 is SGHNT, CDR2 YYREEE, per germline (reference sequence). The CDR3 extends over 15 amino acids. V was trimmed by 4 bases and J by 3 bases, leaving 17 bases between them. The CDR3 nucleotides are TGTGCCAGCAGCGAGCGGCGGGACCCAGGCTACGAGCAGTACTTC. Residues: CASSERRDPGYEQYF.

On this clone itself: At the DNA level, this CDR3 is encoded by other sequences in the same sample as well. The chain couples TRBV29-1 to TRBJ2-3; 10 bases agree with TRBD1. The CDR3 loop spans 14 amino acids. V trimming: 3 bases; J trimming: 1 base; junction bases outside the gene matches: 1. Germline loops: CDR1 SQVTM, CDR2 ANQGSEA. The CDR3 sequence is CSVDGTGGTDTQYF. Here the CDR3 DNA reads TGCAGCGTTGATGGGACAGGGGGCACAGATACGCAGTATTTT.

V usage is TRBV5-4 and J usage is TRBJ2-7; D might be TRBD2 (5 bases). Trimming left V 0 bases short and J 7 bases short, with 23 bases between. This CDR3 comprises 17 residues. Germline CDR1 SGHNT, CDR2 YYREEE (reference sequence). DNA for the CDR3: TGTGCCAGCAGCTTGGCCTTGGCTGTACCCGATTCGGGGGAGCAGTACTTC. Encoded protein: CASSLALAVPDSGEQYF.

J is TRBJ2-7 and V is TRBV2, with 8 bases identical to TRBD1. J lost 3 bases, V lost 8 bases, and 18 bases had no gene match. Germline loops: CDR1 SNHLY, CDR2 FYNNEI. The CDR3 is 17 amino acids. The CDR3 nucleotides are TGTGCCAGCGGGCCCACACTCCAGAGACAGGGGTTCTACGAGCAGTACTTC. Amino acid sequence: CASGPTLQRQGFYEQYF.

As for this clone: The same CDR3 also results from other DNA sequences found in this sample. This rearrangement joins TRBV7-9 to TRBJ2-7, with D tentatively TRBD2 (5 bases). V lost 5 bases to trimming and J lost 6 bases, with 8 bases between them. The CDR3 contains 11 residues. Per the germline V gene, CDR1 is SEHNR and CDR2 is FQNEAQ (reference sequence). The CDR3 loop is CASSRGPEQYF. Here the CDR3 DNA reads TGTGCCAGCAGCCGAGGGCCCGAGCAGTACTTC. The whole variable domain, filled in from reference TRBV7-9 and TRBJ2-7, reads DTGVSQNPRHKITKRGQNVTFRCDPISEHNRLYWYRQTLGQGPEFLTYFQNEAQLEKSRLLSDRFSAERPKGSFSTLEIQRTEQGDSAMYLCASSRGPEQYFGPGTRLTVT.

Regarding this clone: Distinct nucleotide sequences in the sample also encode this CDR3. The J gene is TRBJ1-4, the V gene TRBV30; D gene unclear. Germline values: CDR1 GTSNPN, CDR2 SVGIG (reference sequence). Trimming left V 0 bases short and J 7 bases short, with 3 bases between. The CDR3 length is 11 residues. CDR3 sequence reads: CAWSVSEKLFF. CDR3 nucleotides: TGTGCCTGGAGTGTTTCTGAAAAACTGTTTTTT.

This chain's CDR3 is CASWGYDTEAFF. The CDR3 nucleotides are TGTGCCTCCTGGGGGTACGACACTGAAGCTTTCTTT. J is TRBJ1-1 and V is TRBV7-9; perhaps TRBD1 as D (5 bases). The CDR3 contains 12 residues. The V end was cut by 11 bases, the J end by 3 bases, with 13 bases between. Germline CDR1 and CDR2: SEHNR and FQNEAQ (reference sequence).

The chain combines TRBV6-5 with TRBJ1-2; 7 bases are a match to TRBD1. Germline V lookup: CDR1 MNHEY, CDR2 SVGAGI. V shed 6 bases and J 2 bases; nucleotides not matched to a gene: 3. CDR3 length: 13 residues. The CDR3 here is CASSTGQNYGYTF. For the CDR3, the DNA is TGTGCCAGCAGCACGGGACAGAACTATGGCTACACCTTC.

CDR3 loop: CASSLGGIKEQYF. The DNA for the CDR3 is TGTGCCAGCAGCTTGGGGGGGATCAAAGAGCAGTACTTC. The chain is built from TRBV5-6 and TRBJ2-7; either TRBD1 or TRBD2 may fit D (5 bases each). This CDR3 region has 13 residues. Trimming shortened V by 0 bases and J by 7 bases, and 11 bases separated the two germline ends. From germline, CDR1 is SGHDT and CDR2 YYEEEE.

A single count supports this clone. The rearrangement links TRBV9 to TRBJ1-3, with 7 positions matching TRBD1. The junction had 5 bases not matched to a gene; V was cut back by 3 bases and J by 2 bases. The CDR3 covers 15 residues. Germline V gives CDR1 SGDLS, CDR2 YYNGEE. The CDR3 spells CASSAQGQAGNTIYF. The CDR3 DNA sequence: TGTGCCAGCAGCGCCCAAGGACAGGCTGGAAACACCATATATTTT.

V is TRBV27 and J is TRBJ2-3, with 10 bases matching TRBD2. The junction had 3 bases not matched to a gene; V was cut back by 3 bases and J by 3 bases. The germline V gene encodes CDR1 MNHEY and CDR2 SMNVEV (reference sequence). CDR3 length: 15 residues. The CDR3: CASSFLAGDTDTQYF. The CDR3 DNA is TGTGCCAGCAGTTTTCTAGCGGGGGATACAGATACGCAGTATTTT.

J is TRBJ1-4 and V is TRBV30; no reliable D call. This CDR3 comprises 13 residues. The V and J ends lost 3 bases and 6 bases respectively, with 11 bases between them. Per the germline V gene, CDR1 is GTSNPN and CDR2 is SVGIG (reference sequence). CDR3 in amino acids: CAWRGQGDEKLFF. The CDR3 DNA sequence: TGTGCCTGGAGGGGCCAAGGAGATGAAAAACTGTTTTTT. Combining the CDR3 with reference TRBV30 and TRBJ1-4 gives the whole variable domain SQTIHQWPATLVQPVGSPLSLECTVEGTSNPNLYWYRQAAGRGLQLLFYSVGIGQISSEVPQNLSASRPQDRQFILSSKKLLLSDSGFYLCAWRGQGDEKLFFGSGTQLSVL.

The J gene is TRBJ1-2, the V gene TRBV4-1, with D maybe TRBD1 (6 bases). Trimming shortened V by 0 bases and J by 4 bases, and 12 bases separated the two germline ends. This CDR3 is 15 amino acids long. Germline values: CDR1 MGHRA, CDR2 YSYEKL. CDR3 sequence: CASSQDSQGPYGYTF. CDR3 sequence (DNA): TGCGCCAGCAGCCAAGATTCACAGGGACCCTATGGCTACACCTTC.

The chain couples TRBV6-1 to TRBJ1-3; D call uncertain. The V end lost 1 base, the J end lost 5 bases, and 18 bases lay between the germline ends. Germline V CDR1 and CDR2: MNHNS, SASEGT. The CDR3 extends over 17 amino acids. The CDR3 DNA reads TGTGCCAGCAGTGAAGTGGTGGGAACGGCGGGAAGAAACACCATATATTTT. Protein product: CASSEVVGTAGRNTIYF.

This chain joins TRBV4-1 and TRBJ2-3; the D gene could be TRBD1 or TRBD2 (6 bases each). Germline CDR1 is MGHRA and CDR2 is YSYEKL. The germline V and J ends were trimmed by 4 bases and 8 bases, with 19 bases remaining between them. This CDR3 comprises 15 residues. The CDR3, as DNA: TGCGCCAGCAGCCCTTTAGCGCCGGGGGCTGGTACGCAGTATTTT. Its protein product is CASSPLAPGAGTQYF.

The chain is built from TRBV6-6 and TRBJ1-5, with D possibly being TRBD1 (5 bases). Trimming pared 3 bases from V and 3 bases from J, leaving 12 bases between. CDR3 length equals 15 residues. From germline, CDR1 is MNHNY and CDR2 SVGAGI (reference sequence). The CDR3 loop is CASSYARDPNQPQHF. In nucleotides, the CDR3 is TGTGCCAGCAGTTATGCCAGGGACCCCAATCAGCCCCAGCATTTT.

CDR3 protein: CASSFPGDSPLHF. DNA of the CDR3: TGTGCCAGCAGTTTCCCTGGGGATTCACCCCTCCACTTT. The gene calls are TRBV6-5 and TRBJ1-6; D is unclear. Germline-derived CDR1 and CDR2 are MNHEY and SVGAGI. CDR3 size: 13 residues. V was trimmed by 4 bases and J by 8 bases, leaving 9 bases between them.